These 28 T cell receptor beta chains came from one sample sequenced in a study of PD-1 blockade in classical Hodgkin lymphoma. Described time point: cycle 4 day 1 (C4D1), after less than seven weeks of nivolumab. With no exception, relapse followed autologous stem cell transplantation in all patients, and brentuximab vedotin exposure varied. The protocol was immunoSEQ multiplex PCR, while the TCRdb copy is restricted to in-frame clones and leaves out a portion. The data contain 99,000 or so clones, 89% of them seen just once; the ten biggest clones take up around 20%. Specimen: peripheral blood mononuclear cells (PBMCs), collected before the fourth cycle of nivolumab. Receptor source: a human donor with classical Hodgkin lymphoma.

The chain links TRBV6-5 to TRBJ2-7; 8 bases align to TRBD1. The CDR3 consists of 14 residues. Germline V gene sequence: CDR1 MNHEY, CDR2 SVGAGI. J lost 0 bases, V lost 6 bases, and 4 bases had no gene match. The CDR3 DNA is TGTGCCAGCAGACGGACAGGGTTCTCCTACGAGCAGTACTTC. It specifies CASRRTGFSYEQYF.

The chain employs TRBV2 and TRBJ1-2; no definite D call. CDR1 and CDR2 (germline): SNHLY, FYNNEI. This CDR3 spans 14 amino acids. V lost 6 bases to trimming and J lost 5 bases, with 16 bases between them. DNA for the CDR3: TGTGCCAGCAGGTCGAGGCCCCAGTCTTATGGCTACACCTTC. Protein product: CASRSRPQSYGYTF.

CDR3 in DNA: TGTGCCAGCAGTCCCCAGGACGGTACAGATACGCAGTATTTT. This translates into CASSPQDGTDTQYF. The rearrangement uses TRBV6-4 and TRBJ2-3; D not resolved. Trimming took off 5 bases at V and 3 bases at J, with 12 bases between the two ends. The CDR3 runs 14 residues. Per germline, CDR1 MRHNA and CDR2 SNTAGT.

The chain has TRBV25-1 and TRBJ2-5, with 7 bases identical to TRBD2. Germline-derived CDR1 and CDR2 are MGHDK and SYGVNS. Germline trimming cut 6 bases from V and 1 base from J; bases unmatched to any gene: 11. CDR3 length: 16 amino acids. In DNA, the CDR3 is TGTGCCAGCAGACCCGACCTAGCGGCTTCCCAAGAGACCCAGTACTTC. Translated: CASRPDLAASQETQYF.

Comments on this clone: The junction departs from the called germline gene at one end, perhaps through a read error. The J gene is TRBJ2-1, the V gene TRBV2; 10 bases line up with TRBD1. Germline values: CDR1 SNHLY, CDR2 FYNNEI. This CDR3 region has 11 residues. The CDR3 DNA follows: TGTGCCAGCAGTCCGACAGGGGGCGAAATCTTC. Translating it yields CASSPTGGEIF.

This clone showed up just once. This chain uses TRBV6-1 with TRBJ1-1; D uncertain. Looked up from germline, CDR1 is MNHNS and CDR2 is SASEGT. The CDR3 has 15 amino acids. Trimming pared 7 bases from V and 0 bases from J, leaving 15 bases between. CDR3 loop: CASIPNAVVNTEAFF. CDR3 sequence (DNA): TGTGCCAGCATCCCCAACGCGGTGGTGAACACTGAAGCTTTCTTT.

The chain recombines TRBV27 with TRBJ1-4; possibly TRBD1 for D (5 bases). V lost 8 bases and J 7 bases, leaving 17 bases between the germline ends. This CDR3 has 14 amino acids. Germline V gene lookup returns CDR1 MNHEY and CDR2 SMNVEV (reference sequence). CDR3 amino acids: CASRYGGSGEKLFF. Here the CDR3 DNA reads TGTGCCAGCCGATACGGGGGGTCAGGTGAAAAACTGTTTTTT.

This clone showed up just once. The V gene is TRBV6-6, the J gene TRBJ2-7, with a weak D call TRBD1 (6 bases). Trimming left V 0 bases short and J 5 bases short, with 14 bases between. This CDR3 contains 15 residues. Germline lookup yields CDR1 MNHNY and CDR2 SVGAGI (reference sequence). The CDR3 coding sequence is TGTGCCAGCAGTTACTCGTGGGGGCTGGGGCACGAGCAGTACTTC. It is translated as CASSYSWGLGHEQYF.

The chain is built from TRBV7-2 and TRBJ2-7, with 12 nucleotides matching TRBD2. The CDR3 runs 14 residues. Germline V gene sequence: CDR1 SGHTA, CDR2 FQGNSA. J lost 7 bases, V lost 8 bases, and 9 bases had no gene match. The DNA of the CDR3 is TGTGCCAGCTCTCGACTAGCGGGAGTAGAAGAGCAGTACTTC. It codes for CASSRLAGVEEQYF.

This rearrangement joins TRBV12-5 to TRBJ2-7, with 12 bases fitting TRBD2. The CDR3 runs to 16 residues. Trimming cost V 1 base and J 2 bases; bases outside gene matches: 3. Germline V lookup: CDR1 LGHNT, CDR2 FRNRAP. The CDR3 DNA reads TGTGCTAGTGGTTTGGCACGACTAGCGGGAGCCTACGAGCAGTACTTC. Translation: CASGLARLAGAYEQYF.

The chain employs TRBV28 and TRBJ2-1, with a tentative D call TRBD1 (6 bases). Trimming took off 6 bases at V and 8 bases at J, with 17 bases between the two ends. Looked up from germline, CDR1 is MDHEN and CDR2 is SYDVKM. The length of the CDR3 is 14 residues. CDR3 in amino acids: CASRTQGRGDEQFF. In DNA form, the CDR3 reads TGTGCCAGCAGAACCCAGGGGCGTGGGGATGAGCAGTTCTTC.

The V gene is TRBV12-5, the J gene TRBJ2-7; a weak D match, TRBD1 (5 bases). The CDR3 runs to 13 residues. The V gene lost 2 bases and the J gene lost 4 bases, with 9 bases spanning the gap. CDR1 LGHNT and CDR2 FRNRAP come from the germline V gene. CDR3 region: CASGLLGPYEQYF. The CDR3 nucleotides are TGTGCTAGTGGTTTGCTGGGGCCATACGAGCAGTACTTC.

The chain joins TRBV2 to TRBJ2-2, with D perhaps being TRBD1 or TRBD2 (6 bases each). Germline-derived CDR1 and CDR2 are SNHLY and FYNNEI. Trimming cost V 8 bases and J 3 bases, with 10 bases left between them. CDR3 length: 13 amino acids. Written as DNA, the CDR3 is TGTGCCAGCTTAAGGGGGGACACCGGGGAGCTGTTTTTT. Protein: CASLRGDTGELFF.

CDR3 nucleotide sequence: TGTGCCTGGAGTGTATTACGGACAGGGGGTGGCAATCAGCCCCAGCATTTT. As protein: CAWSVLRTGGGNQPQHF. The V gene is TRBV30, the J gene TRBJ1-5; 10 bases align to TRBD1. The CDR3 covers 17 residues. V dropped 0 bases and J dropped 2; count of bases not matched to a gene: 7. The germline V gene encodes CDR1 GTSNPN and CDR2 SVGIG (reference sequence).

The chain links TRBV2 to TRBJ1-2; tentative D call: TRBD1 (5 bases). The CDR3 spans 14 residues. Between the trimmed V and J ends, which lost 2 bases and 6 bases, there was a span of 13 bases. Germline V gene sequence: CDR1 SNHLY, CDR2 FYNNEI. The CDR3 sequence is CASSESPREDGYTF. CDR3 DNA sequence: TGTGCCAGCAGTGAATCGCCCAGGGAAGATGGCTACACCTTC. The full variable domain, in which reference TRBV2 and TRBJ1-2 provide the parts outside the CDR3, is EPEVTQTPSHQVTQMGQEVILRCVPISNHLYFYWYRQILGQKVEFLVSFYNNEISEKSEIFDDQFSVERPDGSNFTLKIRSTKLEDSAMYFCASSESPREDGYTFGSGTRLTVV.

The gene calls are TRBV10-3 and TRBJ1-3; D might be TRBD1 (6 bases). Trimming left V 4 bases short and J 4 bases short, with 14 bases between. CDR3 size: 15 residues. Germline V gene lookup returns CDR1 ENHRY and CDR2 SYGVKD. CDR3 nucleotide sequence: TGTGCCATCAGTGCTGGGGGCGCGTTAGGAAACACCATATATTTT. This codes for CAISAGGALGNTIYF.

V gene TRBV21-1 combines with J gene TRBJ2-1; TRBD2 is the table's D call, not checked against the DNA. TRBV21-1 is a pseudogene. There are 17 residues in the CDR3. The CDR3, as DNA: TGTGCCAGCAGCCAAGGGGATAGCGGGAGGCATGGTAATGAGCAGTTCTTC. It specifies CASSQGDSGRHGNEQFF.

This clone was observed once. This chain uses TRBV6-6 with TRBJ2-2; 10 bases match TRBD1. The V gene end was trimmed by 0 bases and the J gene end by 6 bases; junction bases not matched to a gene: 4. The CDR3 covers 16 residues. Germline assignment: CDR1 MNHNY and CDR2 SVGAGI (reference sequence). The CDR3 is CASSYSGGQGSGELFF. For the CDR3, the DNA is TGTGCCAGCAGTTACTCGGGGGGACAGGGGTCCGGGGAGCTGTTTTTT.

The chain combines TRBV11-2 with TRBJ1-5; D ambiguous. The CDR3 runs 15 residues. From germline, CDR1 is SGHAT and CDR2 FQNNGV. The V end lost 1 base, the J end lost 0 bases, and 7 bases lay between the germline ends. The CDR3 DNA is TGTGCCAGCAGCTTAGCTGGGTATAGCAATCAGCCCCAGCATTTT. This codes for CASSLAGYSNQPQHF. Based on the CDR3 plus reference TRBV11-2 and TRBJ1-5, the full variable domain is EAGVAQSPRYKIIEKRQSVAFWCNPISGHATLYWYQQILGQGPKLLIQFQNNGVVDDSQLPKDRFSAERLKGVDSTLKIQPAKLEDSAVYLCASSLAGYSNQPQHFGDGTRLSIL.

The chain employs TRBV9 and TRBJ2-5, with D perhaps assigned TRBD1 or TRBD2 (5 bases each). Trimming stripped 0 bases from V and 0 bases from J, with 6 bases between. Looked up from germline, CDR1 is SGDLS and CDR2 is YYNGEE. The CDR3 is 14 residues long. CDR3 coding DNA: TGTGCCAGCAGCGTAGGGGGGAACCAAGAGACCCAGTACTTC. Amino acids: CASSVGGNQETQYF.

The chain links TRBV19 to TRBJ2-3; D uncertain. Trimming pared 3 bases from V and 5 bases from J, leaving 3 bases between. Germline V gene lookup returns CDR1 LNHDA and CDR2 SQIVND (reference sequence). The CDR3 has 11 residues. The CDR3 DNA sequence: TGTGCCAGTAGTATCTTAGATACGCAGTATTTT. Translation: CASSILDTQYF.

The V gene is TRBV14, the J gene TRBJ1-2; a possible D gene is TRBD1 (6 bases). The ends were cut back, 3 bases at V and 6 bases at J, with 11 bases in the middle. The CDR3 covers 13 residues. Germline V lookup: CDR1 SGHDN, CDR2 FVKESK. The CDR3 DNA sequence: TGTGCCAGCAGCCACACCAGGGGTAATGGCTACACCTTC. Residues: CASSHTRGNGYTF.

The gene calls are TRBV6-5 and TRBJ2-6; D may match TRBD1 or TRBD2 (5 bases each). The CDR3 contains 15 residues. V lost 4 bases, J lost 5 bases, and 12 bases lay in between. The germline gives CDR1 MNHEY, CDR2 SVGAGI. As DNA, the CDR3 is TGTGCCAGCAGTTCCTCAGGGAGTCGGGCCAACGTCCTGACTTTC. As protein: CASSSSGSRANVLTF.

V gene TRBV28 combines with J gene TRBJ2-7; TRBD1 matches 8 bases. Trimming took 4 bases from V and 1 from J; bases not matched to a gene: 15. Germline V gives CDR1 MDHEN, CDR2 SYDVKM. The CDR3 is 18 amino acids. In DNA form, the CDR3 reads TGTGCCAGCAGTTCCCTCCTCTTCGGACAGGGATTATCCTACGAGCAGTACTTC. Translation gives CASSSLLFGQGLSYEQYF.

As concerns this clone: Germline and junction disagree at one end, which may indicate a read error. The rearrangement uses TRBV27 and TRBJ2-7; D call uncertain. CDR1 and CDR2 from the germline V gene are MNHEY and SMNVEV (reference sequence). There are 15 residues in the CDR3. CDR3: CASSSSLSLSSEQYF. In nucleotides, the CDR3 is TGTGCCAGCAGTTCGAGCCTCTCCCTTTCCTCCGAGCAGTACTTC.

This sequence joins TRBV14 and TRBJ1-1; D uncertain. From germline, CDR1 is SGHDN and CDR2 FVKESK. The length of the CDR3 is 12 residues. V was shortened by 3 bases and J by 11 bases, with 13 bases between the two germline ends. The CDR3 DNA is TGTGCCAGCAGCCATGGATATCTGGGGGCTTTCTTT. Residues: CASSHGYLGAFF.

This sequence joins TRBV6-6 and TRBJ2-1, with 11 bases that match TRBD2. Trimming removed 4 bases from V and 6 bases from J; junction bases left unmatched: 5. Per the germline V gene, CDR1 is MNHNY and CDR2 is SVGAGI (reference sequence). This CDR3 comprises 15 residues. The CDR3 DNA reads TGTGCCAGCAGTTCCGGACTAGCGGGTACCAATGAGCAGTTCTTC. Its protein is CASSSGLAGTNEQFF.

The chain couples TRBV2 to TRBJ2-3, with D hard to call. The CDR3 loop spans 13 amino acids. CDR1 and CDR2 from the germline V gene are SNHLY and FYNNEI. The V gene lost 5 bases and the J gene lost 4 bases, with 10 bases spanning the gap. The CDR3 nucleotides read TGTGCCAGCAGTTTAGGACGGGCAGATACGCAGTATTTT. This encodes CASSLGRADTQYF.